This TCR beta chain is from a study of beta chain features in type 1 diabetes. The table lists this clone with a few counts. Its antigen is as yet unknown. Findings and limits, study-wide: People with Type 1 diabetes carried modestly yet significantly shorter TCRB CDR3s in all four CD4+ subsets.

The germline CDR1 and CDR2 sequences are MDHEN and SYDVKM. J gave up 2 bases and V 5 bases, and 3 bases lay outside the gene matches. There are 13 residues in the CDR3. As every portion of the isolated RNA was reverse transcribed, the sequencing read expressed TCRB transcripts. The repertoire was sequenced with immunoSEQ multiplex PCR; TCRdb's copy has only in-frame clones and lacks some. The sample contains approximately 250,000 clones, about a tenth of which appear only once. This receptor was taken from a man younger than 45 with type 1 diabetes. V and J are TRBV28 and TRBJ2-7; 7 bases are a match to TRBD1. The sample was naive CD4+ T cells from blood. CDR3 in amino acids: CASSRDSAYEQYF. CDR3 DNA: TGTGCCAGCAGTCGGGACAGTGCCTACGAGCAGTACTTC.